This T cell receptor beta chain derives from a study of control samples from healthy donors and cancer patients. The CDR3 has 14 residues. In germline, CDR1 is MDHEN, CDR2 SYDVKM. The V segment lost 7 bases and the J segment 4 bases; nucleotides outside the gene matches: 10. The table came from immunoSEQ multiplex PCR; TCRdb's copy has only in-frame clones and leaves some out. Of about 94,000 clones listed, about nine tenths are singletons. This sequence originates from a woman under 30 in good health. Sequencing was performed on blood. The gene calls are TRBV28 and TRBJ2-7, with 7 nucleotides matching TRBD2. CDR3 in DNA: TGTGCCAGCACCCCGGGGGGTTCGGATTACGAGCAGTACTTC. It specifies CASTPGGSDYEQYF.